Shown below are 17 T cell receptor beta chains from a single sample sequenced in a study of regulatory T cells in long-lasting Graves disease. Stated time point: persistent/refractory GD, antithyroid drugs over 5 years with positive TRAb. With RNA extracted from PBMCs as input, the TCR library was made. For TCR beta, libraries came from iRepertoire HTBI primers and Arm-PCR of CDR3 regions. TCRdb itself ran the multiplex PCR reads through MiXCR, one entry per CDR3 protein. The sample holds about 660,000 distinct CDR3 sequences, 25% to 35% seen once. The sample was peripheral blood mononuclear cells (PBMCs), taken when the disease was refractory, from a patient treated with antithyroid drugs. The source is a female donor with Graves disease.

This chain uses TRBV6-5 with TRBJ1-1; 7 bases are a match to TRBD1. Unmatched junction bases numbered 11, after V lost 0 bases and J lost 1 base. CDR3 length: 18 residues. Per germline, CDR1 MNHEY and CDR2 SVGAGI. The CDR3 spells CASSYSSIFGTENTEAFF. CDR3 in DNA: TGTGCCAGCAGTTACTCGTCTATTTTCGGGACAGAGAACACTGAAGCTTTCTTT.

This clonotype was observed a few times. This chain joins TRBV28 and TRBJ1-1; D may be TRBD1 (5 bases). In germline, CDR1 is MDHEN, CDR2 SYDVKM. This CDR3 has 11 amino acids. The V and J ends lost 7 bases and 11 bases respectively, with 14 bases between them. The CDR3 reads CASTNRQQAFF. DNA of the CDR3: TGTGCCAGCACCAACCGACAGCAGGCTTTCTTT.

This chain joins TRBV15 and TRBJ1-2; D remains unclear. CDR1 and CDR2 from the germline V gene are LNHNV and YYDKDF (reference sequence). The CDR3 is made up of 12 amino acids. V lost 0 bases and J 8 bases, leaving 7 bases between the germline ends. CDR3 protein: CATSRDFAGYTF. As DNA, the CDR3 is TGTGCCACCAGCAGAGATTTCGCCGGCTACACCTTC.

The chain carries TRBV5-5 and TRBJ1-2; D not resolved. V lost 1 base, J lost 5 bases, and 9 bases lay in between. The CDR3 has 13 residues. Germline CDR1 reads SGHKS; CDR2 reads YYEKEE (reference sequence). The DNA for the CDR3 is TGTGCCAGCAGCTTGAGGCAGTGGTATGGCTACACCTTC. Translation gives CASSLRQWYGYTF.

This clonotype was detected many times. The V and J genes are TRBV11-2 and TRBJ2-7; 7 bases line up with TRBD2. The CDR3 totals 11 residues. Trimming took 7 bases from V and 7 from J; bases not matched to a gene: 4. Germline CDR1 SGHAT, CDR2 FQNNGV. CDR3 DNA: TGTGCCAGCAACGGAGCGGGGGAGCAGTACTTC. Translating it yields CASNGAGEQYF.

This chain uses TRBV29-1 with TRBJ1-1, with a possible D match to TRBD1 (6 bases). There are 16 residues in the CDR3. CDR1 and CDR2 from the germline V gene are SQVTM and ANQGSEA. With 8 bases removed from V and 4 bases from J, the gap between germline ends came to 26 bases. As DNA, the CDR3 is TGCAGCACCCTGGGCAGGGGAACGGTCGGAGGCACTGAAGCTTTCTTT. Its protein is CSTLGRGTVGGTEAFF. Looking up the rest from reference TRBV29-1 and TRBJ1-1 gives the full variable domain: SAVISQKPSRDICQRGTSLTIQCQVDSQVTMMFWYRQQPGQSLTLIATANQGSEATYESGFVIDKFPISRPNLTFSTLTVSNMSPEDSSIYLCSTLGRGTVGGTEAFFGQGTRLTVV.

The J gene is TRBJ2-4, the V gene TRBV6-9; 10 bases match TRBD1. The V segment lost 2 bases and the J segment 0 bases; nucleotides outside the gene matches: 7. The CDR3 length is 18 residues. CDR1 and CDR2 (germline): MNHGY, SVAAGI. The CDR3 sequence is CASSYAAGQGVAKNIQYF. CDR3 in DNA: TGTGCCAGCAGTTATGCCGCCGGACAGGGGGTAGCCAAAAACATTCAGTACTTC.

V gene TRBV20-1 combines with J gene TRBJ1-5, with a weak D call TRBD1 (6 bases). Germline loops: CDR1 DFQATT, CDR2 SNEGSKA (reference sequence). Trimming removed 0 bases from V and 6 bases from J, with 12 bases in between. This CDR3 has 14 residues. CDR3 coding DNA: TGCAGTGCTAGAGATCCCGGGGGCCGTCAGCCCCAGCATTTT. This gives the protein CSARDPGGRQPQHF.

The chain is built from TRBV4-1 and TRBJ1-5; D ambiguous. Germline V gene lookup returns CDR1 MGHRA and CDR2 YSYEKL. The CDR3 totals 16 residues. Trimming shortened V by 1 base and J by 3 bases, and 13 bases separated the two germline ends. Here the CDR3 DNA reads TGCGCCAGCAGCCAAGGACACCCGGTCAACAATCAGCCCCAGCATTTT. It is translated as CASSQGHPVNNQPQHF.

The chain recombines TRBV9 with TRBJ2-3; D gene ambiguous. The CDR3 covers 13 residues. Germline CDR1 SGDLS, CDR2 YYNGEE. The germline V and J ends were trimmed by 0 bases and 3 bases, with 5 bases remaining between them. CDR3 sequence reads: CASSVGVTDTQYF. The CDR3 DNA is TGTGCCAGCAGCGTAGGCGTTACAGATACGCAGTATTTT.

The chain links TRBV19 to TRBJ1-5; maybe TRBD1 (6 bases). Germline CDR1 LNHDA, CDR2 SQIVND (reference sequence). The CDR3 loop spans 16 amino acids. The V end lost 5 bases, the J end lost 7 bases, and 21 bases lay between the germline ends. The CDR3 nucleotides are TGTGCCAGTAGTCACCCGGGAGTGGGGGCGACCCAGCCCCAGCATTTT. Protein product: CASSHPGVGATQPQHF.

The chain combines TRBV20-1 with TRBJ2-5; weak D call: TRBD2 (6 bases). Trimming removed 4 bases at V and 8 bases at J, with 14 bases between. In germline, CDR1 is DFQATT, CDR2 SNEGSKA (reference sequence). The CDR3 is made up of 12 amino acids. The DNA for the CDR3 is TGCAGTGCTACCGGGAGCTCCCTAACCCAGTACTTC. Translation gives CSATGSSLTQYF.

The V call is TRBV6-1, the J call TRBJ2-4, with 7 positions matching TRBD2. V trimming: 0 bases; J trimming: 2 bases; junction bases outside the gene matches: 7. This CDR3 comprises 17 residues. Germline lookup yields CDR1 MNHNS and CDR2 SASEGT. CDR3 coding DNA: TGTGCCAGCAGTGAAGCGCTTCGGGGGGTATCCAAAAACATTCAGTACTTC. It codes for CASSEALRGVSKNIQYF.

This clonotype was counted a few times. This chain links TRBV11-2 with TRBJ2-7; no clear D. This CDR3 is 12 amino acids long. Trimming took 5 bases from V and 7 from J, leaving 12 bases between them. From germline, CDR1 is SGHAT and CDR2 FQNNGV. As DNA, the CDR3 is TGTGCCAGCAGCGAAAACGCGTGGGAGCAGTACTTC. It translates to CASSENAWEQYF.

V gene TRBV19 combines with J gene TRBJ2-4, with 7 bases aligning to TRBD1. The trim removed 6 bases at V and 7 bases at J, leaving 9 bases unmatched. The CDR3 has 14 residues. CDR1 is LNHDA and CDR2 is SQIVND in the germline V gene (reference sequence). The CDR3 here is CASSVDRRINIQYF. Written as DNA, the CDR3 is TGTGCCAGTAGCGTGGACAGGCGCATCAACATTCAGTACTTC.

This clonotype was found a few times. This chain connects TRBV18 to TRBJ1-1; D is ambiguous. Per germline, CDR1 KGHSH and CDR2 LQKENI. V was trimmed by 5 bases and J by 5 bases, leaving 12 bases between them. The CDR3 has 13 residues. This CDR3 is CASSSGGKTEAFF. The CDR3 DNA follows: TGTGCCAGCTCAAGCGGCGGCAAAACTGAAGCTTTCTTT.

This clonotype has ten or more counts. The chain has TRBV3-1 and TRBJ1-1; D uncertain. V was clipped by 4 bases and J by 3 bases, with 9 bases between them. CDR3 length: 13 amino acids. Germline loops: CDR1 LGHDT, CDR2 YNNKEL (reference sequence). The chain's CDR3 is CASSPRADTEAFF. The CDR3 nucleotides read TGTGCCAGCAGCCCCCGGGCCGACACTGAAGCTTTCTTT. The full variable domain, with the rest looked up from reference TRBV3-1 and TRBJ1-1, is DTAVSQTPKYLVTQMGNDKSIKCEQNLGHDTMYWYKQDSKKFLKIMFSYNNKELIINETVPNRFSPKSPDKAHLNLHINSLELGDSAVYFCASSPRADTEAFFGQGTRLTVV.